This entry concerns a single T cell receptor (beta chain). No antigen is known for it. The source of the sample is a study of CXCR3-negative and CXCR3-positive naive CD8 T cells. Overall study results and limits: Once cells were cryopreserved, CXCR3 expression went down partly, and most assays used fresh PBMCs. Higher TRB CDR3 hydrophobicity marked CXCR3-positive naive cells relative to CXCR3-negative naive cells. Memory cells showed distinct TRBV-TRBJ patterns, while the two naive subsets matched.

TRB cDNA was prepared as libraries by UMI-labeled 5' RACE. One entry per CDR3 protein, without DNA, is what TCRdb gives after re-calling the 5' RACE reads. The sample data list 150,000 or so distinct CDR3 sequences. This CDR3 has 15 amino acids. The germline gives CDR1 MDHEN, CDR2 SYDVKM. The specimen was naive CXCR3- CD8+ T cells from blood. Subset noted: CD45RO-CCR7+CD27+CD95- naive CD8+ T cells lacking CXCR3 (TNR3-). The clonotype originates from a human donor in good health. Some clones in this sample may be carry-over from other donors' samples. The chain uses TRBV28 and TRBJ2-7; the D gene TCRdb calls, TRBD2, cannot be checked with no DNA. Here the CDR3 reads CASSLPRESSGEQYF.